This T cell receptor beta chain was captured by sequencing in a study of blood T cell repertoires in COVID-19. Method: immunoSEQ multiplex PCR; TCRdb's copy keeps in-frame clones and lacks some. The sample lists about 62,000 clones, just over 85% seen once, with approximately 1.2% in the top ten. V was trimmed by 8 bases and J by 4 bases, leaving 18 bases between them. The CDR3 sequence is 14 residues long. Looked up from germline, CDR1 is SNHLY and CDR2 is FYNNEI. The sequence derives from a woman aged 80 or older with acute or convalescent COVID-19. The sequenced sample was peripheral blood. The chain has TRBV2 and TRBJ2-7, with D perhaps matching TRBD1 (7 bases). CDR3 coding DNA: TGTGCCAGCCCGGGGGCAGGGGGAGAATACGAGCAGTACTTC. This encodes CASPGAGGEYEQYF.